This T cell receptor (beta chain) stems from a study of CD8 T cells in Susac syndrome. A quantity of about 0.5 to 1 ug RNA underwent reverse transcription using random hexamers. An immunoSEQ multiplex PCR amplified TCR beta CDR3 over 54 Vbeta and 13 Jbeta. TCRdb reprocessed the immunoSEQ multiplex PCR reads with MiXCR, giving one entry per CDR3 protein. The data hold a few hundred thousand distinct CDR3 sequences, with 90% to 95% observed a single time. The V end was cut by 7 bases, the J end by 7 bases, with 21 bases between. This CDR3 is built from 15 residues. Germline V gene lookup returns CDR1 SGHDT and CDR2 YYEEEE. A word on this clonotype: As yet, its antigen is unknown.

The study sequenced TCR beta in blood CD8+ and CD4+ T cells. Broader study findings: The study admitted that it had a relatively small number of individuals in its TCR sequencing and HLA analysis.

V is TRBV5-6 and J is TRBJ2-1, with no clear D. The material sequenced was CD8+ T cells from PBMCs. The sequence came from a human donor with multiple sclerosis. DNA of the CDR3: TGTGCCAGCTTACAAGCGTTCGGTATTTGGAATGAGCAGTTCTTC. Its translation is CASLQAFGIWNEQFF.